This TCR beta chain was captured in a study of neurological immune-mediated disorders. Overall study results and limits: Multiple sclerosis was found to have the least TCR clonal expansion, below healthy controls, and HTLV-1-associated myelopathy the most.

This clonotype showed up many times. As yet, its antigen is unknown. At one boundary the junction diverges from the germline segment, which might be a read error. The germline V gene has CDR1 SSHAT and CDR2 FNYEAQ (reference sequence). The CDR3 has 15 amino acids. TCRdb re-called the 5' RACE reads through MiXCR, storing one row per CDR3 protein. The profile shows nearly 60,000 distinct CDR3 sequences, roughly 3.3% of them singletons. The clonotype originates from a woman aged 25-40 years with multiple sclerosis. V usage is TRBV7-7 and J usage is TRBJ2-3; 11 positions match TRBD2. The sample comprised PBMCs. CDR3 in DNA: TGTGCTAGCAGCCGACTAGCGGGAAGCACAGATACGCAGTATTTT. Amino acids: CASSRLAGSTDTQYF. The full variable domain, rest sourced from reference TRBV7-7 and TRBJ2-3, is GAGVSQSPRYKVTKRGQDVTLRCDPISSHATLYWYQQALGQGPEFLTYFNYEAQPDKSGLPSDRFSAERPEGSISTLTIQRTEQRDSAMYRCASSRLAGSTDTQYFGPGTRLTVL.